This TCR beta chain is drawn from a study of blood T cell repertoires in COVID-19. The overall study: Sources were T cells, B-cell-depleted T cells, or PBMCs; the material itself was cDNA or gDNA.

The CDR3 spans 14 residues. CDR1 is SGHVS, CDR2 FNYEAQ, per germline. The V end lost 0 bases, the J end lost 5 bases, and 11 bases lay between the germline ends. In the original processing: Reference gene primer amplification gave nucleated cell count estimates. TCRdb's table, derived via immunoSEQ multiplex PCR, lists solely in-frame clones and lacks some. V, J and clone size derive from that table, while D and trimming were established from the DNA sequence. The table shows 95,000 to 150,000 clones, with 84% occurring only once. Grouping used clinical history reported by participants in a survey and questionnaire. Donors of Cohort 3 who recovered were those that had two negative PCRs, clearance, or symptom resolution.

The clonotype was recovered from a young woman who had recovered from COVID-19. The rearrangement uses TRBV7-6 and TRBJ2-7; D is unresolved. Sequencing input: PBMCs or T cells enriched from blood (not recorded which). CDR3 amino acids: CASSLASRVDEQYF. In DNA, the CDR3 is TGTGCCAGCAGCTTAGCGAGTCGAGTAGACGAGCAGTACTTC.